Each of the 9 T cell receptor beta chains below was sequenced from the same sample in a study of type 1 regulatory T cells. Findings and caveats of the study: Tr1 cells had a more restricted TCR repertoire than non-Tr1 cells.

These receptors lack a known antigen. TCRdb re-derived calls from the reads in MiXCR, one entry per CDR3 protein. The sample shows tens of thousands of distinct CDR3 sequences, about a fifth of them seen only once. The specimen sequenced was cultured type 1 regulatory T (Tr1) cells, either the whole culture or a sorted fraction (not recorded which). The receptors derive from a human donor in good health.

The chain couples TRBV28 to TRBJ2-7; possibly TRBD1 for D (5 bases). The V end lost 6 bases, the J end lost 4 bases, and 16 bases lay between the germline ends. CDR3 length: 14 residues. Germline CDR1 MDHEN, CDR2 SYDVKM. CDR3 coding DNA: TGTGCCAGCAGCGACACGCAGGGTTGGTACGAGCAGTACTTC. This gives the protein CASSDTQGWYEQYF.

This clonotype has only a few counts. The chain carries TRBV7-8 and TRBJ2-3, with D maybe TRBD2 (5 bases). The V end was cut by 5 bases, the J end by 6 bases, with 9 bases between. This CDR3 is built from 12 residues. In germline, CDR1 is SGHVS, CDR2 FQNEAQ. Written as DNA, the CDR3 is TGTGCCAGCAGCCCAGTAGCGGATACGCAGTATTTT. Its protein is CASSPVADTQYF.

The rearrangement links TRBV12-3 or TRBV12-4 to TRBJ2-3; D ambiguous. The V end was cut by 7 bases, the J end by 1 base, with 6 bases between. The CDR3 totals 12 residues. The chain's CDR3 is CASTFRTDTQYF. In DNA form, the CDR3 reads TGTGCCAGCACCTTTCGCACAGATACGCAGTATTTT.

This clonotype appeared a few times. The chain uses TRBV5-1 and TRBJ1-4; 9 bases are a match to TRBD1. The CDR3 has 14 amino acids. Germline lookup yields CDR1 SGHRS and CDR2 YFSETQ. With 4 bases clipped from V and 9 bases from J, the junction kept 7 bases outside the gene matches. The CDR3 here is CASSEETGGQKLFF. For the CDR3, the DNA is TGCGCCAGCAGCGAGGAGACAGGGGGACAAAAACTGTTTTTT.

The V call is TRBV5-1, the J call TRBJ1-1; 8 nucleotides agree with TRBD1. Germline loops: CDR1 SGHRS, CDR2 YFSETQ. This CDR3 has 14 residues. V shed 4 bases and J 4 bases; nucleotides not matched to a gene: 6. The DNA of the CDR3 is TGCGCCAGCAGCACCACTACAGGGGGCACTGAAGCTTTCTTT. This encodes CASSTTTGGTEAFF.

The chain employs TRBV4-3 and TRBJ2-1, with D perhaps TRBD2 (6 bases). The CDR3 is 15 amino acids. V lost 1 base to trimming and J lost 7 bases, with 14 bases between them. The V gene's germline CDR1 is LGHNA and CDR2 YSLEER. This CDR3 reads CASSQVTSRTNEQFF. The CDR3 DNA reads TGCGCCAGCAGCCAAGTTACTAGCCGGACGAATGAGCAGTTCTTC.

The chain recombines TRBV5-1 with TRBJ1-2; 8 positions match TRBD1. Germline V gene lookup returns CDR1 SGHRS and CDR2 YFSETQ. The CDR3 contains 14 residues. With V trimmed by 2 bases and J by 4 bases, 4 bases remained unmatched. CDR3 residues: CASSFGQGSYGYTF. CDR3 nucleotides: TGCGCCAGCAGCTTTGGACAGGGAAGCTATGGCTACACCTTC.

This chain uses TRBV11-2 with TRBJ2-5, with 11 positions matching TRBD2. The CDR3 runs 17 residues. V shed 4 bases, J shed 1 base, and the junction held 8 bases outside the gene matches. Per germline, CDR1 SGHAT and CDR2 FQNNGV. DNA for the CDR3: TGTGCCAGCAGCTCGCGGACTAGCGGGCGGCCCCAAGAGACCCAGTACTTC. It yields the protein CASSSRTSGRPQETQYF.

The V and J genes are TRBV7-2 and TRBJ2-7; D ambiguous. Trimming cost V 5 bases and J 4 bases, with 9 bases left between them. The V gene's germline CDR1 is SGHTA and CDR2 FQGNSA. The CDR3 totals 12 residues. The CDR3 DNA is TGTGCCAGCAGCAAAACGAGATACGAGCAGTACTTC. Its protein product is CASSKTRYEQYF.